One sample yielded the 8 T cell receptor beta chains listed below, sequenced in a study of PD-1 blockade in classical Hodgkin lymphoma (dated by TCRdb to 2020 to 2021). This sample's time point label indicates: cycle 2 day 1 (C2D1) of nivolumab. Every trial patient had relapsed following autologous stem cell transplantation, and prior brentuximab vedotin exposure was what differed among cohorts A, B and C. The method was the immunoSEQ multiplex PCR assay. TCRdb's version of the immuneACCESS table is confined to in-frame rearrangements and falls short of the full clone set. An unresolved V gene accounts for under half of the shortfall where checked; the remainder is of unknown origin. The table for this sample lists around 19,000 clones; over 65% of them were counted only once. The ten most abundant clones make up approximately 25% of the sample. This specimen consisted of peripheral blood mononuclear cells (PBMCs), obtained before the second cycle of nivolumab. These receptors were taken from a human donor with classical Hodgkin lymphoma.

The chain recombines TRBV7-6 with TRBJ1-5; D remains ambiguous. The CDR3 runs 16 residues. Germline lookup yields CDR1 SGHVS and CDR2 FNYEAQ. V lost 5 bases and J 7 bases, leaving 21 bases between the germline ends. The CDR3 sequence is CASSPTARGFEQPQHF. In DNA form, the CDR3 reads TGTGCCAGCAGCCCCACCGCCCGAGGGTTTGAACAGCCCCAGCATTTT. Supplemented by reference TRBV7-6 and TRBJ1-5, the full variable domain reads GAGVSQSPRYKVTKRGQDVALRCDPISGHVSLYWYRQALGQGPEFLTYFNYEAQQDKSGLPNDRFSAERPEGSISTLTIQRTEQRDSAMYRCASSPTARGFEQPQHFGDGTRLSIL.

The chain links TRBV18 to TRBJ2-1, with TRBD1 identical over 8 bases. Germline V gives CDR1 KGHSH, CDR2 LQKENI. The CDR3 has 15 residues. The ends lost 3 bases at V and 10 bases at J; junction bases unmatched: 11. The CDR3 sequence is CASSPAAGGAGEQFF. CDR3 in DNA: TGTGCCAGCTCACCCGCCGCAGGGGGCGCGGGGGAGCAGTTCTTC.

This chain joins TRBV5-1 and TRBJ2-6; possibly TRBD1 or TRBD2 for D (7 bases each). Trimming pared 2 bases from V and 0 bases from J, leaving 15 bases between. There are 18 residues in the CDR3. The germline gives CDR1 SGHRS, CDR2 YFSETQ. The chain's CDR3 is CASSLGQGGLSGANVLTF. CDR3 sequence (DNA): TGCGCCAGCAGCTTAGGTCAGGGGGGGCTCTCTGGGGCCAACGTCCTGACTTTC. The variable domain in full, with the rest retrieved from reference TRBV5-1 and TRBJ2-6, is KAGVTQTPRYLIKTRGQQVTLSCSPISGHRSVSWYQQTPGQGLQFLFEYFSETQRNKGNFPGRFSGRQFSNSRSEMNVSTLELGDSALYLCASSLGQGGLSGANVLTFGAGSRLTVL.

The rearrangement uses TRBV7-2 and TRBJ2-3; no reliable D call. CDR1 is SGHTA and CDR2 is FQGNSA in the germline V gene. V lost 2 bases and J lost 1, with 13 bases in between. The CDR3 has 16 amino acids. For the CDR3, the DNA is TGTGCCAGCAGCTTATCCTTCGGCAGGCGCACAGATACGCAGTATTTT. Protein sequence: CASSLSFGRRTDTQYF.

This clone occurred a few times. The chain carries TRBV19 and TRBJ1-5; D unclear. V was shortened by 5 bases and J by 7 bases, with 15 bases between the two germline ends. This CDR3 has 14 amino acids. The germline gives CDR1 LNHDA, CDR2 SQIVND (reference sequence). CDR3 coding DNA: TGTGCCAGTAGTCTGGGCACCAGTGTCCAGCCCCAGCATTTT. Translation: CASSLGTSVQPQHF.

The chain combines TRBV19 with TRBJ2-1; TRBD2 matches at 8 bases. The length of the CDR3 is 15 residues. CDR1 and CDR2 (germline): LNHDA, SQIVND (reference sequence). After removal of 4 bases from V and 6 bases from J, the junction contained 8 bases not matched to a gene. CDR3 bases: TGTGCCAGTAGTACCCAGCGGGAGTTTGTCAATGAGCAGTTCTTC. As protein: CASSTQREFVNEQFF.

The chain uses TRBV7-9 and TRBJ2-5, with 8 nucleotides matching TRBD2. Per germline, CDR1 SEHNR and CDR2 FQNEAQ (reference sequence). The CDR3 is 14 residues long. V was pared by 7 bases and J by 4 bases, with 8 bases of the junction left unmatched. CDR3 in DNA: TGTGCCAGCATTCCGGGAGGGTCTTCAGAGACCCAGTACTTC. Its protein product is CASIPGGSSETQYF.

The chain uses TRBV19 and TRBJ1-2, with 7 nucleotides matching TRBD1. The CDR3 loop spans 15 amino acids. With 6 bases clipped from V and 0 bases from J, the junction kept 7 bases outside the gene matches. Per germline, CDR1 LNHDA and CDR2 SQIVND (reference sequence). The CDR3 reads CASRSRDSTNYGYTF. CDR3 in DNA: TGTGCCAGTAGAAGTCGGGACAGTACTAACTATGGCTACACCTTC. The full variable domain, rest sourced from reference TRBV19 and TRBJ1-2, is DGGITQSPKYLFRKEGQNVTLSCEQNLNHDAMYWYRQDPGQGLRLIYYSQIVNDFQKGDIAEGYSVSREKKESFPLTVTSAQKNPTAFYLCASRSRDSTNYGYTFGSGTRLTVV.